Shown below are 2 T cell receptor beta chains from a single sample sequenced in a study of cytomegalovirus exposure and HLA in healthy donors. Researchers ran the PCR with 60 Vbeta and 13 Jbeta primers. The repertoire was sequenced with immunoSEQ multiplex PCR; TCRdb's copy has only in-frame clones and lacks some. The table shows 150,000 to 200,000 clones, with approximately 72% occurring only once. Sequenced material: PBMCs. The receptors were sampled from a man aged 50-60 years in good health and CMV-seronegative.

The chain is built from TRBV6-1 and TRBJ2-1, with 11 bases identical to TRBD1. In germline, CDR1 is MNHNS, CDR2 SASEGT. This CDR3 has 12 amino acids. J lost 14 bases, V lost 6 bases, and 6 bases had no gene match. This chain's CDR3 is CASRLRTGGEFF. CDR3 bases: TGTGCCAGCAGACTTCGGACAGGGGGCGAGTTCTTC.

This chain joins TRBV5-1 and TRBJ2-7; tentatively, D is TRBD2 (5 bases). Germline loops: CDR1 SGHRS, CDR2 YFSETQ. V lost 4 bases to trimming and J lost 3 bases, with 11 bases between them. The CDR3 totals 13 residues. CDR3 DNA sequence: TGCGCCAGCAGCGCAGGACTTCTCTACGAGCAGTACTTC. Translated, it gives CASSAGLLYEQYF.